Sequencing of this TCR beta chain was carried out in a study of technical replicates of blood from several donors. TCRdb's copy holds only in-frame clones and misses some; the assay was immunoSEQ multiplex PCR. This table holds more than 65,000 clones, approximately 97% found once. Germline V gene data show CDR1 as MDHEN and CDR2 as SYDVKM. V gave up 10 bases and J gave up 4 bases, with 10 bases separating them. The CDR3 has 11 amino acids. The chain couples TRBV28 to TRBJ1-2; the D is unclear. Sequenced sample: T cells isolated from PBMCs. The receptor comes from a human donor in good health. CDR3 nucleotide sequence: TGTGCCACCGCGACGGGCTATGGCTACACCTTC. Amino acid sequence: CATATGYGYTF.